These T cell receptor beta chains were read from a single sample in a study of blood T cell repertoires in COVID-19. Generated by immunoSEQ multiplex PCR, the TCRdb table keeps only in-frame clones and is missing some. The table records around 160,000 clones, roughly 84% of them present only once. The material sequenced was PBMCs or T cells enriched from blood (not recorded which). These receptors all come from a woman aged 60-75 years who had recovered from COVID-19. The CDR3 runs from the conserved cysteine through the conserved F or W. A D gene is named only where the DNA matches it firmly. The size entry is marked missing in some rows and otherwise reads once, few, many or a size class.

J,V,size,D,CDR3,DNA
TRBJ2-7,TRBV27,NA,NA,CASSYGGLTSHEQYF,TGTGCCAGCAGTTACGGGGGGCTCACCTCCCACGAGCAGTACTTC
TRBJ1-5,TRBV27,NA,NA,CASPLGRGNQPQHF,TGTGCCAGCCCCCTTGGGAGGGGCAATCAGCCCCAGCATTTT
TRBJ1-2,TRBV29-1,NA,TRBD1,CSVEALDRGFYGYTF,TGCAGCGTTGAAGCCCTGGACAGGGGATTCTATGGCTACACCTTC
TRBJ2-3,TRBV5-1,NA,NA,CASSRDSSDTQYF,TGCGCCAGCAGCCGGGACTCATCGGATACGCAGTATTTT
TRBJ1-5,TRBV27,NA,TRBD1,CASSNRGPARQPQHF,TGTGCCAGCAGTAACAGGGGGCCGGCGAGGCAGCCCCAGCATTTT
TRBJ2-7,TRBV28,NA,NA,CASSLVGSSEQYF,TGTGCCAGCAGTTTAGTTGGCAGTTCCGAGCAGTACTTC
TRBJ2-5,TRBV9,NA,TRBD2,CASSSRDYVQETQYF,TGTGCCAGCAGCTCCCGGGACTACGTCCAAGAGACCCAGTACTTC
TRBJ2-7,TRBV3-1/TRBV3-2,NA,TRBD1,CASSQARQGWQYF,TGTGCCAGCAGCCAGGCCAGACAGGGGTGGCAGTACTTC
TRBJ1-5,TRBV5-1,NA,TRBD1,CASSLYGQESNQPQHF,TGCGCCAGCAGCTTGTATGGACAGGAAAGCAATCAGCCCCAGCATTTT
TRBJ2-7,TRBV11-1,NA,TRBD1,CASSLADRVYYEQYF,TGTGCCAGCAGCTTAGCGGACAGGGTCTACTACGAGCAGTACTTC
TRBJ1-1,TRBV9,NA,NA,CASSVDMNTEAFF,TGTGCCAGCAGCGTAGACATGAACACTGAAGCTTTCTTT
TRBJ1-2,TRBV30,NA,NA,CAWTRHPGGYTF,TGTGCCTGGACTCGACATCCCGGTGGCTACACCTTC
TRBJ1-4,TRBV5-1,NA,NA,CASSLDQGPGEKLFF,TGCGCCAGCAGCTTGGATCAGGGCCCCGGTGAAAAACTGTTTTTT
TRBJ1-2,TRBV27,NA,NA,CASSLAQGIRGYTF,TGTGCCAGCAGTTTAGCCCAGGGGATACGCGGCTACACCTTC
TRBJ1-2,TRBV6-5,NA,NA,CASSYSAQGSYGYTF,TGTGCCAGCAGTTACTCAGCACAGGGATCCTATGGCTACACCTTC
TRBJ2-2,TRBV11-3,NA,TRBD1,CASSLGTGSWELFF,TGTGCCAGCAGCTTAGGGACAGGGTCGTGGGAGCTGTTTTTT
TRBJ2-1,TRBV30,NA,TRBD2,CAWSVRLAGGGDEQFF,TGTGCCTGGAGTGTCCGACTAGCGGGAGGTGGGGATGAGCAGTTCTTC
TRBJ1-1,TRBV12-3/TRBV12-4,NA,NA,CASSLSGMTEAFF,TGTGCCAGCAGTTTATCGGGGATGACTGAAGCTTTCTTT
TRBJ2-3,TRBV5-1,NA,NA,CASSLTTSQADTQYF,TGCGCCAGCAGCTTGACTACTAGCCAGGCAGATACGCAGTATTTT
TRBJ1-1,TRBV4-1,NA,NA,CASSQDFWGGGRPEAFF,TGCGCCAGCAGCCAAGATTTTTGGGGCGGCGGTAGGCCTGAAGCTTTCTTT
TRBJ1-1,TRBV28,once,TRBD1,CASSSAPGQGNTEAFF,TGTGCCAGCAGCTCCGCTCCGGGACAGGGAAACACTGAAGCTTTCTTT
TRBJ1-2,TRBV19,NA,NA,CASTFQVTNYGYTF,TGTGCCAGTACGTTTCAGGTTACTAACTATGGCTACACCTTC
TRBJ2-2,TRBV9,NA,TRBD1,CASSVREQGSNTGELFF,TGTGCCAGCAGCGTACGAGAACAGGGGTCCAACACCGGGGAGCTGTTTTTT
TRBJ1-3,TRBV7-2,NA,NA,CASSSRGSSGNTIYF,TGTGCCAGCAGTTCCAGGGGAAGCTCTGGAAACACCATATATTTT
TRBJ2-2,TRBV6-5,NA,NA,CASSYWHRDNTGELFF,TGTGCCAGCAGTTACTGGCACAGGGATAATACCGGGGAGCTGTTTTTT
TRBJ2-7,TRBV7-2,NA,TRBD1,CASSLRLGQGYEQYF,TGTGCCAGCAGCTTACGTTTAGGACAGGGCTACGAGCAGTACTTC
TRBJ1-6,TRBV6-2/TRBV6-3,NA,NA,CASSYSVMNSYNSPLHF,TGTGCCAGCAGTTACTCAGTGATGAACAGCTATAATTCACCCCTCCACTTT
TRBJ1-2,TRBV28,NA,NA,CASSQDMNYGYTF,TGTGCCAGCAGCCAAGACATGAACTATGGCTACACCTTC
TRBJ1-1,TRBV9,NA,NA,CASGQSGTEAFF,TGTGCCAGCGGGCAAAGCGGTACTGAAGCTTTCTTT
TRBJ2-1,TRBV29-1,NA,NA,CSVDRGYNEQFF,TGCAGCGTTGACAGGGGTTACAATGAGCAGTTCTTC
TRBJ2-5,TRBV3-1/TRBV3-2,NA,NA,CASSQEGVVGTQYF,TGTGCCAGCAGCCAAGAGGGAGTGGTTGGGACCCAGTACTTC
TRBJ2-3,TRBV5-1,NA,TRBD1,CASSLGTGSISDTQYF,TGCGCCAGCAGCCTCGGGACAGGGTCGATCTCAGATACGCAGTATTTT
TRBJ2-1,TRBV25-1,NA,TRBD2,CASSTGLAGALNEQFF,TGTGCCAGCAGTACCGGACTAGCGGGAGCCCTCAATGAGCAGTTCTTC
TRBJ2-1,TRBV7-3,NA,TRBD2,CASSPGLARPYNEQFF,TGTGCCAGCAGCCCCGGACTAGCCAGACCCTACAATGAGCAGTTCTTC
TRBJ2-1,TRBV5-1,NA,TRBD2,CASSLVGRGNNEQFF,TGCGCCAGCAGCTTGGTCGGGAGGGGCAACAATGAGCAGTTCTTC
TRBJ1-5,TRBV28,NA,NA,CASRPPGRGQPQHF,TGTGCCAGCAGGCCTCCAGGAAGGGGTCAGCCCCAGCATTTT
TRBJ2-7,TRBV7-2,NA,TRBD1,CASSIMTGVLLDYEQYF,TGTGCCAGCAGCATAATGACAGGGGTGTTACTGGACTACGAGCAGTACTTC
TRBJ2-2,TRBV7-9,NA,TRBD1,CASSFPTGGNTGELFF,TGTGCCAGCAGCTTCCCTACAGGGGGGAACACCGGGGAGCTGTTTTTT
TRBJ2-7,TRBV7-2,NA,NA,CASSLGGVGYEQYF,TGTGCCAGCAGCTTAGGGGGAGTAGGCTACGAGCAGTACTTC
TRBJ1-5,TRBV24-1,NA,NA,CATSDRTRGEGSNQPQHF,TGTGCCACCAGTGATCGGACGAGGGGGGAGGGGAGCAATCAGCCCCAGCATTTT
TRBJ1-1,TRBV19,few,TRBD1,CAINRGRGTEAFF,TGTGCCATAAACAGGGGCAGAGGGACTGAAGCTTTCTTT
TRBJ2-7,TRBV28,NA,NA,CASSPDSTFYEQYF,TGTGCCAGCAGTCCGGACAGCACCTTCTACGAGCAGTACTTC
TRBJ1-1,TRBV7-2,NA,NA,CASSLGHQSRQAFF,TGTGCCAGCAGCTTGGGACATCAATCTAGGCAAGCTTTCTTT
TRBJ2-7,TRBV2,NA,NA,CASSDSAGTYEQYF,TGTGCCAGCAGTGATTCGGCGGGAACTTACGAGCAGTACTTC
TRBJ1-4,TRBV18,NA,NA,CASSPQRGAQEKLFF,TGTGCCAGCTCACCACAACGCGGGGCACAGGAAAAACTGTTTTTT
TRBJ1-1,TRBV9,NA,NA,CASSAGQLNTEAFF,TGTGCCAGCAGCGCCGGACAGTTGAACACTGAAGCTTTCTTT